This section outlines one T cell receptor (beta chain) sequence together with its context. Its antigen is undetermined. TCRdb passed the 5' RACE reads through MiXCR, listing each CDR3 protein once. The sample has 70,000 to 90,000 distinct CDR3 sequences, 15% to 18% seen once; the top ten hold 12%. In germline, CDR1 is DFQATT, CDR2 SNEGSKA (reference sequence). The J segment lost 4 bases and the V segment lost 8 bases, leaving 14 bases of the junction unmatched. CDR3 length equals 15 residues. This specimen belongs to a study of early T cells in non-severe SARS-CoV-2 infection. General study findings and limits: Anti-spike CD8 responses were favored in VDJdb matching, and private and CD4 specificities were missed.

This clonotype originated in an adult who was a healthcare worker with PCR-confirmed SARS-CoV-2 infection or an uninfected control (not recorded which). V is TRBV20-1 and J is TRBJ1-2, with TRBD1 matching over 9 bases. The specimen was whole blood. As DNA, the CDR3 is TGCAGTCTTCTAATCACAGGGGGCACCTCCTATGGCTACACCTTC. Protein: CSLLITGGTSYGYTF.